The source of this T cell receptor (beta chain) is a study of shared clonotypes between healthy human individuals. The CDR3 spans 16 residues. CDR1 and CDR2 from the germline V gene are SEHNR and FQNEAQ (reference sequence). V was shortened by 5 bases and J by 7 bases, with 24 bases between the two germline ends. Libraries were prepared by immunoSEQ multiplex PCR; TCRdb keeps only in-frame clonotypes and omits some of them. The sample has 2 million to 3 million clones; roughly 93% are singletons. Study findings and constraints: The study's rarefaction showed incomplete sorted-subset sequencing despite large depth.

A note on this clone: Its antigen is undetermined.

The sequence came from a man aged 18 to 30 in good health. Some clones in this sample may be carry-over from other donors' samples. The chain joins TRBV7-9 to TRBJ2-7; D is unresolved. The specimen was naive CD4+ T cells from PBMCs. Subset reported: CD45RA+ positively selected. The CDR3 sequence is CASSRAPLGPAREQYF. Here the CDR3 DNA reads TGTGCCAGCAGCCGTGCACCGCTCGGACCCGCCAGGGAGCAGTACTTC.